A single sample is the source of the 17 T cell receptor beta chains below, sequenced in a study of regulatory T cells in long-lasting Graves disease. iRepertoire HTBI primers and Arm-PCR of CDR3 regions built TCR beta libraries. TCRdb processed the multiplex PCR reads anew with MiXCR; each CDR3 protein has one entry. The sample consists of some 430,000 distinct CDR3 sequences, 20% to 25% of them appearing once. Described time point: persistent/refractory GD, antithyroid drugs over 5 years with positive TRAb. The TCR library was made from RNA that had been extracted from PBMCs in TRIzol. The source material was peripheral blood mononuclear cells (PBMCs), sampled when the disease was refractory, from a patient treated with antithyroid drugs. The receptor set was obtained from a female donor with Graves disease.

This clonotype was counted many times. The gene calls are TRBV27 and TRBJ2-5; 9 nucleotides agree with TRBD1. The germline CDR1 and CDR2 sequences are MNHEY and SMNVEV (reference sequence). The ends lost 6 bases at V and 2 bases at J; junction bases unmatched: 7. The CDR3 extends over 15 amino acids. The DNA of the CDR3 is TGTGCCAGCAGCTTAGGGACAGGGTGGCAAGAGACCCAGTACTTC. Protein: CASSLGTGWQETQYF.

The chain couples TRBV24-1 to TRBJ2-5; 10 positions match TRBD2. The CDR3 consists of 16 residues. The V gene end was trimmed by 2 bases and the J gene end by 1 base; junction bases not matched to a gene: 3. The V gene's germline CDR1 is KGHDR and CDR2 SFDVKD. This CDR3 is CATSDSAGGTQETQYF. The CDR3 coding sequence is TGTGCCACCAGTGATTCAGCGGGAGGGACCCAAGAGACCCAGTACTTC.

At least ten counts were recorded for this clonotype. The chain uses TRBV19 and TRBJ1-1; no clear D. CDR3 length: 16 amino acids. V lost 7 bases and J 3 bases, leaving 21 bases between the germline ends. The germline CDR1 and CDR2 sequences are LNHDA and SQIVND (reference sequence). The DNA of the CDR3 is TGTGCCAGTACGCGACAACAAAGTGCCATGGACACTGAAGCTTTCTTT. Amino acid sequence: CASTRQQSAMDTEAFF.

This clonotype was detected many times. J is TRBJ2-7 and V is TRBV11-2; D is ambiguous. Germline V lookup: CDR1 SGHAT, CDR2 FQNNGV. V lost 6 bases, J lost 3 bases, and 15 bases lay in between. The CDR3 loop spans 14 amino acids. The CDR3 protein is CASSTQVGNYEQYF. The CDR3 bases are TGTGCCAGCAGTACGCAGGTTGGGAACTACGAGCAGTACTTC.

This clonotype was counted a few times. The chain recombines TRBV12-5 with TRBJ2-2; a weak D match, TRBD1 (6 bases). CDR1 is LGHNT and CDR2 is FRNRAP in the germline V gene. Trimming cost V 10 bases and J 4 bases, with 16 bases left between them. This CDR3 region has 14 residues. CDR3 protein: CATTPQGPTGELFF. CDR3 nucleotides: TGTGCTACCACCCCACAGGGACCCACCGGGGAGCTGTTTTTT.

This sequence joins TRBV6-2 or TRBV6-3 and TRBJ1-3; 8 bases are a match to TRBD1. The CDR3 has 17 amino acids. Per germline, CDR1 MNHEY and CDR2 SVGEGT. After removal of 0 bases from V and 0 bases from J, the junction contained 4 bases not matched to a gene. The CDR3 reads CASSYSTGAFSGNTIYF. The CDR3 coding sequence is TGTGCCAGCAGTTACTCGACAGGGGCCTTCTCTGGAAACACCATATATTTT.

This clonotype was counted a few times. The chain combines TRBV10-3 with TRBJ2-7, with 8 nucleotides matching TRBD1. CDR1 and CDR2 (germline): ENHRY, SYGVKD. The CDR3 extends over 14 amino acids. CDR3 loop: CPLLPGQVTYEQYF. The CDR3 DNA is TGTCCACTACTTCCGGGACAGGTGACCTACGAGCAGTACTTC.

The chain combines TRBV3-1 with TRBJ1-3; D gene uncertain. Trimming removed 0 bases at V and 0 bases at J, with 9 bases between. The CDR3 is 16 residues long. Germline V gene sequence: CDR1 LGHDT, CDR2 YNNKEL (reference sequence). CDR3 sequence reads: CASSQEGGFSGNTIYF. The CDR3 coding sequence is TGTGCCAGCAGCCAAGAGGGCGGATTCTCTGGAAACACCATATATTTT.

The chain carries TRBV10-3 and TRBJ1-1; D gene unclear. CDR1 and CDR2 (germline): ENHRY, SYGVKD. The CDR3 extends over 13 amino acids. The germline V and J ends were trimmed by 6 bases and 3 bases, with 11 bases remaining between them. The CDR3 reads CAIRTRRDTEAFF. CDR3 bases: TGTGCCATCAGAACCAGACGCGACACTGAAGCTTTCTTT.

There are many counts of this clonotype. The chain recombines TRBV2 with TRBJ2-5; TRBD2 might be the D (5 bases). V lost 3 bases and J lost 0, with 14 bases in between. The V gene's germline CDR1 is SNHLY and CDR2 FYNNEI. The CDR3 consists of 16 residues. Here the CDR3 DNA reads TGTGCCAGCAGTGAGGGGAGAGCAGAGTACCAAGAGACCCAGTACTTC. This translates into CASSEGRAEYQETQYF.

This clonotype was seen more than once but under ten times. In DNA, the CDR3 is TGTGCCAGCAGGTCCTTAGGGCGCGGCAGCACAGATACGCAGTATTTT. Translation gives CASRSLGRGSTDTQYF. This chain connects TRBV12-3 or TRBV12-4 to TRBJ2-3; D is unresolved. This CDR3 comprises 16 residues. V lost 6 bases and J lost 0, with 16 bases in between.

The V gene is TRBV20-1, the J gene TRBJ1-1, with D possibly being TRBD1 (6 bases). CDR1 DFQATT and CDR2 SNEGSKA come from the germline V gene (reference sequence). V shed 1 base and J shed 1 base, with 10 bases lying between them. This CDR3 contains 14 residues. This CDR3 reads CSARVGQPNTEAFF. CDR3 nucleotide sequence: TGCAGTGCTAGAGTCGGACAGCCGAACACTGAAGCTTTCTTT.

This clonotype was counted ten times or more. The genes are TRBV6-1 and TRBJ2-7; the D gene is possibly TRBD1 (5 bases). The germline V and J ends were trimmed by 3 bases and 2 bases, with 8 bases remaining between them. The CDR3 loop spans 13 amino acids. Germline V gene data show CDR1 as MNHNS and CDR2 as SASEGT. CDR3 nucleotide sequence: TGTGCCAGCAGTGACTCAGGGACCTACGAGCAGTACTTC. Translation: CASSDSGTYEQYF.

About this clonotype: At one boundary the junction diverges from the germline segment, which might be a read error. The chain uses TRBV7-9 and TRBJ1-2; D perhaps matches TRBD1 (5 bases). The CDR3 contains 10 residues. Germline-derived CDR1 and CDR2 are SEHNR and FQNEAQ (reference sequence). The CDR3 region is CASSSTGTSF. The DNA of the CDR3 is TGTGCCAGCAGCTCTACCGGGACTAGCTTC.

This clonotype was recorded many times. The CDR3 nucleotides read TGTGCCAGCAACCCTCTGCAGCGAAGAGGGGTGCAGTACTTC. It codes for CASNPLQRRGVQYF. The rearrangement uses TRBV28 and TRBJ2-7; D tentatively fits TRBD1 or TRBD2 (5 bases each). V lost 7 bases and J lost 9, with 22 bases in between. The length of the CDR3 is 14 residues. The V gene's germline CDR1 is MDHEN and CDR2 SYDVKM.

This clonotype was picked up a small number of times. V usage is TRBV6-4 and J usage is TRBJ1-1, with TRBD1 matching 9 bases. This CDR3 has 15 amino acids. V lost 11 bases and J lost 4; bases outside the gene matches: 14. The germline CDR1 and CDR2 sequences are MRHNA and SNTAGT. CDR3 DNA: TGTGCCGCCCGGACAGGGGAGGGGTGTGGCACTGAAGCTTTCTTT. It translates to CAARTGEGCGTEAFF.

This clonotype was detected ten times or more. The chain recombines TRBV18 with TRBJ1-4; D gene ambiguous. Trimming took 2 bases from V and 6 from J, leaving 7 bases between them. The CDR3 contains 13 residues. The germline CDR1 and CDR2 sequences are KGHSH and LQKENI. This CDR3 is CASSPGEDEKLFF. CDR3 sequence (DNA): TGTGCCAGCTCACCAGGGGAGGATGAAAAACTGTTTTTT.